Below are 18 T cell receptor beta chains sequenced from a single sample in a study of OX40 agonist ivuxolimab in advanced cancers. Using immunoSEQ multiplex PCR, the repertoire was profiled, and TCRdb retains in-frame clones only, with some absent. The sample shows roughly 71,000 clones, around 80% of them seen only once. The specimen comprised CD4+ or CD8+ T cells sorted from blood, sampled in a trial of the OX40 agonist ivuxolimab. These receptors were collected from an adult with an advanced solid tumor such as melanoma, head and neck, liver or kidney cancer.

This chain links TRBV10-3 with TRBJ2-1, with D possibly being TRBD2 (6 bases). Trimming pared 7 bases from V and 9 bases from J, leaving 16 bases between. The germline V gene encodes CDR1 ENHRY and CDR2 SYGVKD. This CDR3 spans 13 amino acids. CDR3 sequence reads: CAIKPSAEGEQFF. The CDR3 coding sequence is TGTGCCATCAAGCCTAGCGCCGAGGGTGAGCAGTTCTTC.

This chain uses TRBV28 with TRBJ2-7; 7 bases map to TRBD1. Per germline, CDR1 MDHEN and CDR2 SYDVKM. The CDR3 runs to 17 residues. Losses at the gene ends were 4 bases for V and 5 bases for J; bases not matched to a gene: 17. In DNA form, the CDR3 reads TGTGCCAGCAGTTCCTTCGGGACAGAGTTTCTCAAGGACGAGCAGTACTTC. This encodes CASSSFGTEFLKDEQYF.

This clone was recorded once. The chain uses TRBV28 and TRBJ1-5, with 7 bases aligning to TRBD1. CDR1 and CDR2 (germline): MDHEN, SYDVKM. The V gene end was trimmed by 10 bases and the J gene end by 6 bases; junction bases not matched to a gene: 9. This CDR3 has 13 amino acids. The CDR3 here is CAITGARVQPQHF. The DNA for the CDR3 is TGTGCCATTACAGGGGCGCGAGTTCAGCCCCAGCATTTT.

This chain uses TRBV5-4 with TRBJ2-7, with 12 bases aligning to TRBD2. This CDR3 region has 15 residues. The junction had 5 bases not matched to a gene; V was cut back by 5 bases and J by 2 bases. Germline CDR1 is SGHNT and CDR2 is YYREEE (reference sequence). CDR3 sequence reads: CASSYGLAGTYEQYF. For the CDR3, the DNA is TGTGCCAGCAGTTACGGACTAGCGGGGACCTACGAGCAGTACTTC.

The chain carries TRBV30 and TRBJ2-2; 9 nucleotides agree with TRBD2. Germline V lookup: CDR1 GTSNPN, CDR2 SVGIG (reference sequence). The length of the CDR3 is 17 residues. V lost 1 base, J lost 4 bases, and 10 bases stayed unmatched. The CDR3 reads CAWSESAGGPFTGELFF. DNA of the CDR3: TGTGCCTGGAGTGAATCTGCGGGAGGGCCATTCACCGGGGAGCTGTTTTTT.

This chain uses TRBV21-1 with TRBJ2-3; no check of the table's D call, TRBD2, against the DNA was made. TRBV21-1 is a known pseudogene. The length of the CDR3 is 16 residues. The CDR3 loop reads CASSPPGRASTDTQYF. In DNA, the CDR3 is TGTGCCAGCAGCCCGCCAGGGAGGGCTAGCACAGATACGCAGTATTTT.

The chain links TRBV30 to TRBJ2-5, with 7 positions matching TRBD1. Germline CDR1 reads GTSNPN; CDR2 reads SVGIG (reference sequence). Unmatched junction bases numbered 6, after V lost 7 bases and J lost 7 bases. There are 11 residues in the CDR3. This CDR3 is CAFRGSRTQYF. CDR3 sequence (DNA): TGTGCCTTCAGGGGGTCGAGGACCCAGTACTTC. Using reference TRBV30 and TRBJ2-5 for the parts outside the CDR3, the full variable domain is SQTIHQWPATLVQPVGSPLSLECTVEGTSNPNLYWYRQAAGRGLQLLFYSVGIGQISSEVPQNLSASRPQDRQFILSSKKLLLSDSGFYLCAFRGSRTQYFGPGTRLLVL.

This rearrangement joins TRBV27 to TRBJ1-1, with 7 bases identical to TRBD1. Losses at the gene ends were 5 bases for V and 4 bases for J; bases not matched to a gene: 4. The CDR3 runs to 13 residues. Germline-derived CDR1 and CDR2 are MNHEY and SMNVEV (reference sequence). Here the CDR3 DNA reads TGTGCCAGCAGTCCGTGGACAGGCACTGAAGCTTTCTTT. Residues: CASSPWTGTEAFF.

The sample holds one count of this clone. The V and J genes are TRBV18 and TRBJ2-2, with D tentatively TRBD2 (5 bases). Germline V gene lookup returns CDR1 KGHSH and CDR2 LQKENI. The ends were cut back, 2 bases at V and 9 bases at J, with 16 bases in the middle. The CDR3 is made up of 15 amino acids. The CDR3 protein is CASSPRTGVRRELFF. Here the CDR3 DNA reads TGTGCCAGCTCACCAAGGACTGGGGTCAGAAGGGAGCTGTTTTTT.

This chain joins TRBV5-1 and TRBJ2-3; D is uncertain. Trimming pared 0 bases from V and 0 bases from J, leaving 8 bases between. Germline CDR1 and CDR2: SGHRS and YFSETQ. The CDR3 spans 15 residues. The CDR3 DNA is TGCGCCAGCAGCTTGGCCGGACCCAGCACAGATACGCAGTATTTT. It encodes CASSLAGPSTDTQYF.

The chain employs TRBV5-6 and TRBJ2-5, with 12 bases fitting TRBD2. The CDR3 has 15 amino acids. J lost 5 bases, V lost 4 bases, and 6 bases had no gene match. The germline V gene has CDR1 SGHDT and CDR2 YYEEEE. Written as DNA, the CDR3 is TGTGCCAGCAGCGGGGGACTAGCGGGCCGGGAGACCCAGTACTTC. Amino acid sequence: CASSGGLAGRETQYF.

This clone has just a few counts. The chain has TRBV28 and TRBJ1-2, with 9 bases aligning to TRBD1. This CDR3 is built from 14 residues. V lost 6 bases, J lost 7 bases, and 9 bases stayed unmatched. In germline, CDR1 is MDHEN, CDR2 SYDVKM. CDR3 coding DNA: TGTGCCAGCAGACCGACAGGGGGGGAAGGTGGCTACACCTTC. Translation: CASRPTGGEGGYTF.

The gene calls are TRBV14 and TRBJ1-2; D might be TRBD1 (6 bases). From germline, CDR1 is SGHDN and CDR2 FVKESK. The germline V and J ends were trimmed by 3 bases and 8 bases, with 16 bases remaining between them. This CDR3 comprises 14 residues. This chain's CDR3 is CASSHHTGIYGYTF. The CDR3 coding sequence is TGTGCCAGCAGCCACCATACAGGGATTTACGGCTACACCTTC. The variable domain in full, completed from reference TRBV14 and TRBJ1-2, reads EAGVTQFPSHSVIEKGQTVTLRCDPISGHDNLYWYRRVMGKEIKFLLHFVKESKQDESGMPNNRFLAERTGGTYSTLKVQPAELEDSGVYFCASSHHTGIYGYTFGSGTRLTVV.

J is TRBJ1-2 and V is TRBV2; 12 bases line up with TRBD1. Trimming removed 6 bases from V and 7 bases from J; junction bases left unmatched: 12. The CDR3 consists of 16 residues. Looked up from germline, CDR1 is SNHLY and CDR2 is FYNNEI. In DNA, the CDR3 is TGTGCCAGCAGGAGTCGTCCGGGACAGGGGGCGATTGGCTACACCTTC. Residues: CASRSRPGQGAIGYTF.

This chain uses TRBV10-3 with TRBJ1-2; 7 nucleotides match TRBD1. The CDR3 has 14 residues. J gave up 0 bases and V 7 bases, and 5 bases lay outside the gene matches. Looked up from germline, CDR1 is ENHRY and CDR2 is SYGVKD. CDR3 sequence: CAITPGQTNYGYTF. In DNA, the CDR3 is TGTGCCATCACTCCGGGACAGACTAACTATGGCTACACCTTC.

CDR3 loop: CASRGQARTEAFF. CDR3 nucleotide sequence: TGTGCCAGCAGGGGACAGGCTCGAACTGAAGCTTTCTTT. This chain uses TRBV2 with TRBJ1-1; 8 nucleotides align to TRBD1. The junction had 5 bases not matched to a gene; V was cut back by 6 bases and J by 5 bases. The CDR3 length is 13 residues. Germline CDR1 reads SNHLY; CDR2 reads FYNNEI.

The J gene is TRBJ2-6, the V gene TRBV7-9, with TRBD2 as a possible D gene (6 bases). Trimming took off 2 bases at V and 0 bases at J, with 11 bases between the two ends. The V gene's germline CDR1 is SEHNR and CDR2 FQNEAQ (reference sequence). The CDR3 consists of 17 residues. CDR3 sequence: CASSLRGTPSGANVLTF. The CDR3 bases are TGTGCCAGCAGCTTACGCGGGACCCCCTCTGGGGCCAACGTCCTGACTTTC.

The chain carries TRBV9 and TRBJ2-7, with 11 bases fitting TRBD1. Germline CDR1 is SGDLS and CDR2 is YYNGEE. After removal of 7 bases from V and 7 bases from J, the junction contained 10 bases not matched to a gene. This CDR3 has 14 amino acids. The CDR3 loop is CASGPGQGAGEQYF. In nucleotides, the CDR3 is TGTGCCAGCGGCCCCGGACAGGGGGCAGGGGAGCAGTACTTC. The full variable domain, completed using reference TRBV9 and TRBJ2-7, is DSGVTQTPKHLITATGQRVTLRCSPRSGDLSVYWYQQSLDQGLQFLIQYYNGEERAKGNILERFSAQQFPDLHSELNLSSLELGDSALYFCASGPGQGAGEQYFGPGTRLTVT.